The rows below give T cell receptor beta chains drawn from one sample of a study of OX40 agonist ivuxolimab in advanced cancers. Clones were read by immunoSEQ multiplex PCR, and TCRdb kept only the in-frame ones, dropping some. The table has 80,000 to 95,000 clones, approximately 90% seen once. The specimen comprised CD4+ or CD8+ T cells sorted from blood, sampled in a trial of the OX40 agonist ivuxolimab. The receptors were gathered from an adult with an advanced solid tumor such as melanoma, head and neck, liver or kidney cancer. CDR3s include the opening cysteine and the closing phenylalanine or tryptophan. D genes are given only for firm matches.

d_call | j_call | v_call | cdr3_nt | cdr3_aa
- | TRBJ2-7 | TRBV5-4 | TGTGCCAGCAGCTTGGCCCCCAGGCCACCCTACGAGCAGTACTTC | CASSLAPRPPYEQYF
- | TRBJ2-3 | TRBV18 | TGTGCCAGCTCGGAAATAAAAGGAGATACGCAGTATTTT | CASSEIKGDTQYF
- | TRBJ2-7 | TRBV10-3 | TGTGCCATCAGTGATTACAGGGAGGCAAACGAGCAGTACTTC | CAISDYREANEQYF
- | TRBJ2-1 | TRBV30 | TGTGCCTGGACCCCTATGACCGAGCAGTTCTTC | CAWTPMTEQFF
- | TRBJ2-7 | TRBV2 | TGTGCCAGCAGTGAGGGCCCGAACCTCACCGAGCAGTACTTC | CASSEGPNLTEQYF
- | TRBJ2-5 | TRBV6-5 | TGTGCCACCCGTAAGGGGAGGGAGACCCAGTACTTC | CATRKGRETQYF
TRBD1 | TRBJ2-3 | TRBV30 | TGTGCCTGGAGGCAACCGGGACAGGGAAACACAGATACGCAGTATTTT | CAWRQPGQGNTDTQYF
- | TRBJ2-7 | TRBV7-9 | TGTGCCAGCAGCTTGGGATTTGGTCCCGACCAACAAATTCCCTACGAGCAGTACTTC | CASSLGFGPDQQIPYEQYF
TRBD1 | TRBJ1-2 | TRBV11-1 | TGTGCCAGCAGCTTAGTCCCGGGGGGACAGGGGGCCTATGGCTACACCTTC | CASSLVPGGQGAYGYTF
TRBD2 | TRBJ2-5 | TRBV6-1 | TGTGCCAGCGGAACTAGCGGGAGATTTGAGACCCAGTACTTC | CASGTSGRFETQYF
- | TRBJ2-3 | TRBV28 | TGTGCCAGCAGTCTCGGGCAGAGCTGGGATACGCAGTATTTT | CASSLGQSWDTQYF
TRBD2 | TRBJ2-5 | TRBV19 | TGTGCCAGTGCCGGGACTACCGATCCCGGGGAGACCCAGTACTTC | CASAGTTDPGETQYF
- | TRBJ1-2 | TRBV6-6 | TGTGCCAGCAGTTGGGGGCCGTCCGGAGCCCGTCTCTTC | CASSWGPSGARLF